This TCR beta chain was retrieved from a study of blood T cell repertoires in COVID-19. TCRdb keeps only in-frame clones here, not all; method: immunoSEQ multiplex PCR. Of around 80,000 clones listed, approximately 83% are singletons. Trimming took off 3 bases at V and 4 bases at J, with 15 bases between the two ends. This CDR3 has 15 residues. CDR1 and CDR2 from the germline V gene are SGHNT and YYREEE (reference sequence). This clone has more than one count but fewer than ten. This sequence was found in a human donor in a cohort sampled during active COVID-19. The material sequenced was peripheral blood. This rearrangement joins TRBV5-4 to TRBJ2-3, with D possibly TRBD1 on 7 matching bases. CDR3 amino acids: CASSSRQGGADTQYF. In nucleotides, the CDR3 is TGTGCCAGCAGCTCGCGACAGGGAGGCGCAGATACGCAGTATTTT.